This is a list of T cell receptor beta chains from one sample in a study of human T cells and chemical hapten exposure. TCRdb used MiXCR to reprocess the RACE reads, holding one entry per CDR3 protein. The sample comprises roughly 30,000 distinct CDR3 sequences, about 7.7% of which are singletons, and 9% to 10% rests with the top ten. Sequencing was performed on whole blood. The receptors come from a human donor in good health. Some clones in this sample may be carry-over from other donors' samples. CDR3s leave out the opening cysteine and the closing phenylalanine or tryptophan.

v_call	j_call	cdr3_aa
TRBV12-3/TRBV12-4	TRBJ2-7	ASSLTRGYEQY
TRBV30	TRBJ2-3	AWSPLTTTDTQY
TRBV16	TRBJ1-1	ASSQSGQGVEAF
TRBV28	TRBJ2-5	ASRPQGSLKETQY
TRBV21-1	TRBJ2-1	ASNNRETSSYNEQF
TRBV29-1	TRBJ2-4	SVEMGAKNIQY
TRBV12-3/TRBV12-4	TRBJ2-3	ASSLTRRGGDTQY
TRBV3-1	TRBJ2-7	ASSQAWTGSYEQY
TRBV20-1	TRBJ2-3	SASSLGDTQY
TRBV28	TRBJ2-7	ASRSTGYYEQY
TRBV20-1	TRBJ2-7	SGVGERQYEQY
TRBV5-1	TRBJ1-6	ASSLEGSSYNSPLH
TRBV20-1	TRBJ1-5	SAREPVGNQPQH